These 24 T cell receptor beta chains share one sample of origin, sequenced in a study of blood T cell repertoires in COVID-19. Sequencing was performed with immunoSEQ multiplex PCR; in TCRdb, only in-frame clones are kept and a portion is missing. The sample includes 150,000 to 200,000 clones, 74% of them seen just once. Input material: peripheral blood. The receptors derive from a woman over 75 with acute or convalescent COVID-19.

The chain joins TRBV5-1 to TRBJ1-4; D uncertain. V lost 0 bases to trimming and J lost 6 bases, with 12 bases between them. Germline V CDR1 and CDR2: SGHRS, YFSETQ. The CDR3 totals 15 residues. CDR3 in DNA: TGCGCCAGCAGCTTGGACGGTAGGGAGCATGAAAAACTGTTTTTT. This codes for CASSLDGREHEKLFF.

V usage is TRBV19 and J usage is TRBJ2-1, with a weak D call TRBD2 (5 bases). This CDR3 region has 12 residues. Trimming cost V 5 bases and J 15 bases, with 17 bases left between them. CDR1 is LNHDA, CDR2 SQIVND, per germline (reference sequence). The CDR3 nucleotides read TGTGCCAGTAGTCCGCTAAACGGCCGGGGGTTCTTC. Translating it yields CASSPLNGRGFF.

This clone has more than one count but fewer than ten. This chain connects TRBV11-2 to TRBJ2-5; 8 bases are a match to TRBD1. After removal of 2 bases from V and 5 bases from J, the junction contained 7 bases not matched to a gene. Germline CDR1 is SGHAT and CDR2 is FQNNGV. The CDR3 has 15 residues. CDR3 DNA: TGTGCCAGCAGCTTATCGCAGGGGGCGAGGGAGACCCAGTACTTC. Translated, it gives CASSLSQGARETQYF.

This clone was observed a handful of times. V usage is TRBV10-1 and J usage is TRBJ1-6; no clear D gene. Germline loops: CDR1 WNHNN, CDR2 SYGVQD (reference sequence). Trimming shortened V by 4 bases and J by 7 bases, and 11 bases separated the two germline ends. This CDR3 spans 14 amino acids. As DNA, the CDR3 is TGCGCCAGCAGTGGGGCCGGTAGGAATTCACCCCTCCACTTT. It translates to CASSGAGRNSPLHF.

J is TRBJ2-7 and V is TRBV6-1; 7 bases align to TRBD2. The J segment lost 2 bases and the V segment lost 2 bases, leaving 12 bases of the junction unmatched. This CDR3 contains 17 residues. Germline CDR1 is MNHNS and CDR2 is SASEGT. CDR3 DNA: TGTGCCAGCAGTGAAATATCTCGGGCGGGAGAAACCTACGAGCAGTACTTC. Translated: CASSEISRAGETYEQYF.

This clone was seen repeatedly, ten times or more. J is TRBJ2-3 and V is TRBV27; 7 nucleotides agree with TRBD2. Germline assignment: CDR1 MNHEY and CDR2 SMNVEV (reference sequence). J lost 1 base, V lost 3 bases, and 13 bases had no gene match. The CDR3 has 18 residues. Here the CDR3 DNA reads TGTGCCAGCAGTTTCCACAAACAAGCGGGAATGGGCACAGATACGCAGTATTTT. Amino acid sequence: CASSFHKQAGMGTDTQYF.

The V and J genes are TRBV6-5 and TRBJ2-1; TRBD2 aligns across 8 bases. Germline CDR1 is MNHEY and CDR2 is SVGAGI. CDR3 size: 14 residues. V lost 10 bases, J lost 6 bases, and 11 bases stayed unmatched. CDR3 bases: TGTGCCACCGGGGGGGGGCAAGAGAGCAATGAGCAGTTCTTC. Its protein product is CATGGGQESNEQFF.

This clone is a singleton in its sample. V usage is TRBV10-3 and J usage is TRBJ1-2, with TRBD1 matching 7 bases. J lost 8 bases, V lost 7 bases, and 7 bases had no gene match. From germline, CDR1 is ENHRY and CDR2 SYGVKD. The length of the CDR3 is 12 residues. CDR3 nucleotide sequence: TGTGCCATCACTACAGGGGATCGAGGCTACACCTTC. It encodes CAITTGDRGYTF.

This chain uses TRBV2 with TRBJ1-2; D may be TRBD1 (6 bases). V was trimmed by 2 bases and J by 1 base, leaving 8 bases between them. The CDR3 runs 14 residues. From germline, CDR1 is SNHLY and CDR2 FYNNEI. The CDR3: CASSEQGNNYGYTF. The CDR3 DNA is TGTGCCAGCAGTGAACAGGGGAATAACTATGGCTACACCTTC.

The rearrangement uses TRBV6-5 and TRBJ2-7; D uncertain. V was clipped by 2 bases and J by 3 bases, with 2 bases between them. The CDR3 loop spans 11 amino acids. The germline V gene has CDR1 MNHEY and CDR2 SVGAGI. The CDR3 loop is CASSYLYEQYF. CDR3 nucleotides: TGTGCCAGCAGTTACCTCTACGAGCAGTACTTC.

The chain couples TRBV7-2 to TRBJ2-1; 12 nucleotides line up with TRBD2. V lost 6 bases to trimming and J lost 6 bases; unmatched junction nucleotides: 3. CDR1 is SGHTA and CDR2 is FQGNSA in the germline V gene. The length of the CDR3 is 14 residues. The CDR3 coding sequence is TGTGCCAGCAGTCGACTAGCGGGAGCCAATGAGCAGTTCTTC. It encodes CASSRLAGANEQFF.

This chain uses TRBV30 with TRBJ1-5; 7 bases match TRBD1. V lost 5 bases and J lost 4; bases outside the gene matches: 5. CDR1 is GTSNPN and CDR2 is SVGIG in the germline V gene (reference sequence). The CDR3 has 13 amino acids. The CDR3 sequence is CAWQTGLNQPQHF. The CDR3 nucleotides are TGTGCCTGGCAGACAGGGTTGAATCAGCCCCAGCATTTT.

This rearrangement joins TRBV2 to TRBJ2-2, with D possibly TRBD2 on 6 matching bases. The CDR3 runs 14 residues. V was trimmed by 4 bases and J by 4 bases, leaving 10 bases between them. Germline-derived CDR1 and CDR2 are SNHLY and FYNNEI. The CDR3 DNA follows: TGTGCCAGCAGTGTGGAGGGCTTCACCGGGGAGCTGTTTTTT. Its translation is CASSVEGFTGELFF.

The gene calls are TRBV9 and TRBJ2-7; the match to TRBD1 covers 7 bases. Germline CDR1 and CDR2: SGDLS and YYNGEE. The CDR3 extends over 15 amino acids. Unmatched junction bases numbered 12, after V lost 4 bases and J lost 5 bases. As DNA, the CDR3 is TGTGCCAGCAGCCTCTCCGGGACAGTTGGCCACGAGCAGTACTTC. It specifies CASSLSGTVGHEQYF.

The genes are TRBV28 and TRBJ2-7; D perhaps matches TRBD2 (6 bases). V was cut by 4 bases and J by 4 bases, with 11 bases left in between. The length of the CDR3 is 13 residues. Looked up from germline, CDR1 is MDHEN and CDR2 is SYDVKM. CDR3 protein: CASSSRGSYEQYF. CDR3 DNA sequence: TGTGCCAGCAGTTCGCGGGGCTCATACGAGCAGTACTTC.

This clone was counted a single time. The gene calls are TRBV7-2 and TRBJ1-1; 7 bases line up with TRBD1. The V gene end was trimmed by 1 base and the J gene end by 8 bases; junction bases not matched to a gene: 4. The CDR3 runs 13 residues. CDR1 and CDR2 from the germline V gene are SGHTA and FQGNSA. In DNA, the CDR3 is TGTGCCAGCAGCTTAGAGTTGGACAGGGAAGCTTTCTTT. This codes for CASSLELDREAFF.

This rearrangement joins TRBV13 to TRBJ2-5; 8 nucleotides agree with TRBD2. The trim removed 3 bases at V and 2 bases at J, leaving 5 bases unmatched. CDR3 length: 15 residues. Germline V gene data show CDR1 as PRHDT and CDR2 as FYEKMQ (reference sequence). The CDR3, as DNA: TGTGCCAGCAGCTTCGGGAGGGCCCTTCAAGAGACCCAGTACTTC. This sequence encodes CASSFGRALQETQYF.

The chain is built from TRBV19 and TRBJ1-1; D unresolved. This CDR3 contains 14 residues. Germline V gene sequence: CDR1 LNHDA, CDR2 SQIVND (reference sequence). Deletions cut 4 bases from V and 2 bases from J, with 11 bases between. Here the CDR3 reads CASSRTVDNTEAFF. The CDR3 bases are TGTGCCAGTAGTAGAACTGTAGATAACACTGAAGCTTTCTTT.

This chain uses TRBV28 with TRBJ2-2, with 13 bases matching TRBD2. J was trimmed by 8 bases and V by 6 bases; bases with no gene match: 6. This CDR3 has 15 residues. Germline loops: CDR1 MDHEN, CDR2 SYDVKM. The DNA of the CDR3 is TGTGCCAGCAGACGGACTAGCGGGAGTCGGGGGGAGCTGTTTTTT. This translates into CASRRTSGSRGELFF.

The CDR3 region has the DNA TGCAGTGCTGGGGGCATCGATGAGCAGTTCTTC. Its translation: CSAGGIDEQFF. V and J are TRBV20-1 and TRBJ2-1, with a weak D call TRBD1 (6 bases). Trimming removed 5 bases from V and 8 bases from J, with 10 bases in between. Germline-derived CDR1 and CDR2 are DFQATT and SNEGSKA (reference sequence). The CDR3 runs 11 residues.

In nucleotides, the CDR3 is TGCGCCAGCAGTAGTAATAACAGGGGTGTCTACGAGCAGTACTTC. Protein sequence: CASSSNNRGVYEQYF. V and J are TRBV10-2 and TRBJ2-7; 7 bases are shared with TRBD1. V shed 5 bases and J 3 bases; nucleotides not matched to a gene: 10. In germline, CDR1 is WSHSY, CDR2 SAAADI. The CDR3 runs 15 residues.

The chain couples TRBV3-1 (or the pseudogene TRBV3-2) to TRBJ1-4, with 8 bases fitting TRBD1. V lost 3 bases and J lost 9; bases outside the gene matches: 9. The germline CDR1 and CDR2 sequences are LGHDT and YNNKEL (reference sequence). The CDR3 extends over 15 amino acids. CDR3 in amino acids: CASSHSGTGGQKLFF. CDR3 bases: TGTGCCAGCAGCCACTCGGGGACAGGAGGACAAAAACTGTTTTTT.

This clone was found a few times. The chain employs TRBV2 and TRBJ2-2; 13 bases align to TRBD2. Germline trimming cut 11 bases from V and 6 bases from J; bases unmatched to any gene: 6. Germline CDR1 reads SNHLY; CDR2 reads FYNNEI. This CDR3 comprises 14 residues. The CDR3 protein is CAGTGLAGPGELFF. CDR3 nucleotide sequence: TGTGCCGGCACGGGACTAGCGGGACCCGGGGAGCTGTTTTTT. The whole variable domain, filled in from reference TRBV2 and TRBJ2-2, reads EPEVTQTPSHQVTQMGQEVILRCVPISNHLYFYWYRQILGQKVEFLVSFYNNEISEKSEIFDDQFSVERPDGSNFTLKIRSTKLEDSAMYFCAGTGLAGPGELFFGEGSRLTVL.

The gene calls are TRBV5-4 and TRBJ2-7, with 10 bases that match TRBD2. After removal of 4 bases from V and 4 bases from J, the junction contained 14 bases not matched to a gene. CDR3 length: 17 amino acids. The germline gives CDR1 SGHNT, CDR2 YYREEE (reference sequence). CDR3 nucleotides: TGTGCCAGCAGCAACGGCCGGGCTAGCGGGAGCGGTTACGAGCAGTACTTC. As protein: CASSNGRASGSGYEQYF.